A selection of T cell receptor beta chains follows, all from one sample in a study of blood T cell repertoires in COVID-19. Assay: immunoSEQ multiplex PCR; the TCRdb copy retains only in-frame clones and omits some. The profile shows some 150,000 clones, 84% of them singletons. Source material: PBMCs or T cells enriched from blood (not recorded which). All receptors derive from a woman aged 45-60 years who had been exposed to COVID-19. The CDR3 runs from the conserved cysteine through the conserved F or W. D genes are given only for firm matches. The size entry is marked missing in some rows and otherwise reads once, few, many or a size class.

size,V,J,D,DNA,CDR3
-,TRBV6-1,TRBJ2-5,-,TGTGCCAGCAGTGAAAGGGGTGTGGGGCAAGAGACCCAGTACTTC,CASSERGVGQETQYF
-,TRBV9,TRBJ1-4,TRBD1,TGTGCCAGCAGCTCCCGACAGGGAACCTTCCATCCAACTAATGAAAAACTGTTTTTT,CASSSRQGTFHPTNEKLFF
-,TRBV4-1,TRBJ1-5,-,TGCGCCAGCAGCCAGGAAGGGGGTAGGCCCCAGCATTTT,CASSQEGGRPQHF
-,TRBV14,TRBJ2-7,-,TGTGCCAGCAGCCAAGGCCAGGGGACCCTATTAGGCGAGCAGTACTTC,CASSQGQGTLLGEQYF
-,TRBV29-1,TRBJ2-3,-,TGCAGCGCTAAGCGAGCCGGGGAAGATACGCAGTATTTT,CSAKRAGEDTQYF
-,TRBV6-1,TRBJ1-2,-,TGTGCCAGCAGTCAGTACAGTAACTATGGCTACACCTTC,CASSQYSNYGYTF
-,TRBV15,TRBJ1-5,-,TGTGCCACCAGCACCGGGAGGGGTCTTGCAAATCAGCCCCAGCATTTT,CATSTGRGLANQPQHF
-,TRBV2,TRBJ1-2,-,TGTGCCAGCAGTGAAGGGCGCGCGGGAGGGAATGGCTACACCTTC,CASSEGRAGGNGYTF
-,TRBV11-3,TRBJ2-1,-,TGTGCCAGCAGTTCAGCGGACAATGAGCAGTTCTTC,CASSSADNEQFF
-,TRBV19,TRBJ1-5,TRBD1,TGTGCCAGTAGTATAGACCCAACTGACAGGGAAGGCCCCCATCAGCCCCAGCATTTT,CASSIDPTDREGPHQPQHF
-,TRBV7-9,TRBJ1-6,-,TGTGCCAGCAGCCCTGGGGTAGTCCGGGGTTCACCCCTCCACTTT,CASSPGVVRGSPLHF
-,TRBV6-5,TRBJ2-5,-,TGTGCCAGCAGCAATCCTTCTTTGACTCGGGAGACCCAGTACTTC,CASSNPSLTRETQYF
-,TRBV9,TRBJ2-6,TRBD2,TGTGCCAGTTCCTCCGGGACTAGCGGGTTGTGGGGGGCCAACGTCCTGACTTTC,CASSSGTSGLWGANVLTF
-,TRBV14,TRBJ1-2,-,TGTGCCAGCAGCCAAGACAGGGGCTATGGCTACACCTTC,CASSQDRGYGYTF
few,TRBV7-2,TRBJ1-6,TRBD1,TGTGCCAGCAGCCACTCACAGGGGATTGGTAATTCACCCCTCCACTTT,CASSHSQGIGNSPLHF
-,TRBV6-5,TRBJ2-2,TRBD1,TGTGCCAGCTCGTCCAGGGGGCGCGGCGGGGAGCTGTTTTTT,CASSSRGRGGELFF
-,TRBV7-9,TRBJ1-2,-,TGTGCCAGCAGCCCCTTTGACAGAGACTATGGCTACACCTTC,CASSPFDRDYGYTF
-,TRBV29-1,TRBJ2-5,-,TGCAGCGTTGAAAACAGGGACGTGGTTGGGACCCAGTACTTC,CSVENRDVVGTQYF
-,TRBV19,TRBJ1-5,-,TGTGCCAGTGGGGACATCCTACCTGGGGGCAATCAGCCCCAGCATTTT,CASGDILPGGNQPQHF
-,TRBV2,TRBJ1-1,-,TGTGCCAGCGACCCGCCCCCAGGGTTAGGCACTGAAGCTTTCTTT,CASDPPPGLGTEAFF
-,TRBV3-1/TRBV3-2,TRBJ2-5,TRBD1,TGTGCCAGCACCCGACTCCGACAGGGATGGCAAGAGACCCAGTACTTC,CASTRLRQGWQETQYF
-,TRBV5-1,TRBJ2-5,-,TGCGCCAGCAGCTTGGTGGCCACACCCCAAGAGACCCAGTACTTC,CASSLVATPQETQYF
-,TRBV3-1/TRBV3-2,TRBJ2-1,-,TGTGCCAGCAGCCAAGACCCCACAGGGAACAATGAGCAGTTCTTC,CASSQDPTGNNEQFF
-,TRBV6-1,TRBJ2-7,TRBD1,TGTGCCAGCAGTGAAGATGGGGACAGGTTTTACTCCTACGAGCAGTACTTC,CASSEDGDRFYSYEQYF
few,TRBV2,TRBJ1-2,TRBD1,TGTGCCAGCAGTGAGGGTGTCAGGGGGCGAGATGGCTACACCTTC,CASSEGVRGRDGYTF
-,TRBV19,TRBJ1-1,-,TGTGCCAGTAGTGTCGGACACTTGAACACTGAAGCTTTCTTT,CASSVGHLNTEAFF
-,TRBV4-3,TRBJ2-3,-,TGCGCCAGCAGCCTTGGCGGGGGCACAGATACGCAGTATTTT,CASSLGGGTDTQYF
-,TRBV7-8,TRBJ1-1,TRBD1,TGTGCCAGCAGCCCCAGGGGCCAGGGGGCCCCGAGAACTGAAGCTTTCTTT,CASSPRGQGAPRTEAFF
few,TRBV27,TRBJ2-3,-,TGTGCCAGCAGTTTCCCCAGAAATCGGCGGGTCACAGATACGCAGTATTTT,CASSFPRNRRVTDTQYF
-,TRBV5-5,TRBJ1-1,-,TGTGCCAGCAGTCTCATCCAGGTGAACACTGAAGCTTTCTTT,CASSLIQVNTEAFF
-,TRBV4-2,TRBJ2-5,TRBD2,TGTGCCAGCAGCCAAGATGGGGCTAGCGGGGGGAAGTACCAAGAGACCCAGTACTTC,CASSQDGASGGKYQETQYF
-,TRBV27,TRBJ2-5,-,TGTGCCAGCAGCTCCCTCGGTGAGGTCCAAGAGACCCAGTACTTC,CASSSLGEVQETQYF
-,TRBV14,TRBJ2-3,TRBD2,TGTGCCAGCAGCCGTGCGGGGGGGCGGGCAGATACGCAGTATTTT,CASSRAGGRADTQYF
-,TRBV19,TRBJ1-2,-,TGTGCCAGTAGTGTCACAGGCGTCTATGGCTACACCTTC,CASSVTGVYGYTF
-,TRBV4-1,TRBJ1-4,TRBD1,TGCGCCAGCAGACCGACAGGGGGCGGGGAAAAACTGTTTTTT,CASRPTGGGEKLFF
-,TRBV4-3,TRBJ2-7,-,TGCGCCAGCAGCCAAGGTGACAACTCCTACGAGCAGTACTTC,CASSQGDNSYEQYF
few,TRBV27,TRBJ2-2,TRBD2,TGTGCCAGCAGTTTAACGGGACTAGCATCTGGCACCGGGGAGCTGTTTTTT,CASSLTGLASGTGELFF
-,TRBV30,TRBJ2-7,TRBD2,TGTGCCGGAGATAAATATACTAGCGGCACCTACGAGCAGTACTTC,CAGDKYTSGTYEQYF
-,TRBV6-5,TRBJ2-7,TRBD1,TGTGCCAGCAGCCCCGGGACAGGGGTCGAGCAGTACTTC,CASSPGTGVEQYF
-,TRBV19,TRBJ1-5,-,TGTGCCAGTAGAACGATCATGGGGGGGACGGATCAGCCCCAGCATTTT,CASRTIMGGTDQPQHF
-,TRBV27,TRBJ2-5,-,TGTGCCAGCAGTTCCGTTGGGGACACGAGAACTCCACAGCTAATAGAGACCCAGTACTTC,CASSSVGDTRTPQLIETQYF